The rows below give T cell receptor beta chains drawn from one sample of a study of T cell changes during pregnancy in multiple sclerosis. Clones were read by immunoSEQ multiplex PCR, and TCRdb kept only the in-frame ones, dropping some. This table has more than 35,000 clones, about 88% appearing once. The sample here was CD4+ T cells from peripheral blood mononuclear cells, taken in the first trimester of pregnancy. The receptor source for this set is a female donor with multiple sclerosis, enrolled in a pregnancy study. Each CDR3 is given with its conserved first and last residue. The D gene is left open where the match is weak. Clone size is stated in some rows and not others, as once, few, many or a class when expanded.

v_call	clone_size	j_call	d_call	cdr3_length	cdr3_nt	cdr3_aa
TRBV5-1	.	TRBJ2-7	.	13	TGCGCCAGCAGCTTTCAGGGTAACTACGAGCAGTACTTC	CASSFQGNYEQYF
TRBV9	.	TRBJ1-1	.	15	TGTGCCAGCAGCCCCCTGGGGGGGGCGAGCACTGAAGCTTTCTTT	CASSPLGGASTEAFF
TRBV5-1	.	TRBJ2-1	TRBD1	16	TGCGCCAGCAGCTTACGACAGGGGGCTAGGCAGGATGAGCAGTTCTTC	CASSLRQGARQDEQFF
TRBV11-2	.	TRBJ2-2	.	13	TGTGCCAGCAGCTTAGAAGCGTTCGGGGAGCTGTTTTTT	CASSLEAFGELFF
TRBV19	once	TRBJ1-1	.	16	TGTGCCAGTAGTGAAAAACAGGGTCTTGGAGGCACTGAAGCTTTCTTT	CASSEKQGLGGTEAFF
TRBV19	.	TRBJ1-4	TRBD1	14	TGTGCCAGCGCCGAGGGGGCTGGGAGTGAAAAACTGTTTTTT	CASAEGAGSEKLFF
TRBV7-9	.	TRBJ2-2	.	15	TGTGCCAGCACCATCTTGGCAGGGAAGCCCGGGGAGCTGTTTTTT	CASTILAGKPGELFF
TRBV9	.	TRBJ2-1	TRBD2	18	TGTGCCAGCAGCGTAGGACTAGCGGGGGGGCCGGGCTACAATGAGCAGTTCTTC	CASSVGLAGGPGYNEQFF
TRBV7-9	.	TRBJ1-1	.	16	TGTGCCAGCAGCTTAGGGGCAGATATAATGAACACTGAAGCTTTCTTT	CASSLGADIMNTEAFF
TRBV5-1	.	TRBJ2-5	.	15	TGCGCCAGCAGCTCACGCGCAGGAGGGGCCGAGACCCAGTACTTC	CASSSRAGGAETQYF
TRBV19	.	TRBJ2-7	.	12	TGTGCCAGTAGTGAGGGCCCGGGCGAGCAGTACTTC	CASSEGPGEQYF
TRBV27	.	TRBJ2-2	.	13	TGTGCCAGCAGTCCACCTCGGGCCGGGGAGCTGTTTTTT	CASSPPRAGELFF
TRBV30	.	TRBJ2-3	TRBD1	17	TGTGCCTGGAGTTTGAGGGTAACTGGACAGGGGGCACATACGCAGTATTTT	CAWSLRVTGQGAHTQYF
TRBV11-3	.	TRBJ2-1	TRBD2	17	TGTGCCAGCAGCTTAGATCGGCTAGCGGGAGGGTCGAATGAGCAGTTCTTC	CASSLDRLAGGSNEQFF
TRBV10-3	.	TRBJ2-3	.	15	TGTGCCATCAGTGAAAAACAGGGTAGTTCAGATACGCAGTATTTT	CAISEKQGSSDTQYF
TRBV5-6	.	TRBJ1-3	.	18	TGTGCCAGCAGCTTGGGTGAGCTAAGACTGAGCTCTGGAAACACCATATATTTT	CASSLGELRLSSGNTIYF
TRBV27	once	TRBJ2-6	.	18	TGTGCCAGCAGTTTATCAGCAGGGGTGGGAACTGGGGCCAACGTCCTGACTTTC	CASSLSAGVGTGANVLTF
TRBV6-1	.	TRBJ2-7	.	14	TGTGCCAGCAGTGAAACAGGGTGGGGCTACGAGCAGTACTTC	CASSETGWGYEQYF
TRBV19	.	TRBJ1-5	TRBD1	16	TGTGCCAGTAGTCCGGGACAGGTCCTTAGCAATCAGCCCCAGCATTTT	CASSPGQVLSNQPQHF
TRBV9	.	TRBJ2-1	TRBD2	19	TGTGCCAGCAGCGTAGATGAGGGGTCTAGCGGGAGAACAGACAATGAGCAGTTCTTC	CASSVDEGSSGRTDNEQFF
TRBV27	.	TRBJ2-1	.	14	TGTGCCAGCACCCCTCACGGTGGGGCCAATGAGCAGTTCTTC	CASTPHGGANEQFF
TRBV6-5	few	TRBJ2-7	TRBD2	14	TGTGCCAGCAGTTACGGGCGGGGGGCCTACGAGCAGTACTTC	CASSYGRGAYEQYF
TRBV5-1	.	TRBJ2-2	TRBD1	17	TGCGCCAGCAGCTCCGGGGACAGGGTCGTGGACACCGGGGAGCTGTTTTTT	CASSSGDRVVDTGELFF